These T cell receptor beta chains were read from a single sample in a study of T cells in localized non-small cell lung cancer. Measured with immunoSEQ multiplex PCR; TCRdb has only the in-frame clones, and not every one. The sample consists of tens of thousands of clones, 82% of them appearing once. This material consisted of peripheral blood, taken before any cancer treatment. All receptors come from a woman aged 40 to 75 with stage I lung adenocarcinoma. Each CDR3 is given with its conserved first and last residue. Each record gives: V gene, clone size, D gene, CDR3 length, J gene, CDR3 protein, CDR3 DNA. D genes are given only for firm matches. Clone size is given for some rows only: seen once, a few or many times, or a class if the clone is expanded.

TRBV11-3	NA	NA	16	TRBJ2-5	CASGKQGLGGQETQYF	TGTGCCAGCGGTAAACAGGGATTGGGAGGGCAAGAGACCCAGTACTTC
TRBV11-2	few	NA	12	TRBJ2-7	CASSLQGNEQYF	TGTGCCAGCAGCTTACAAGGGAACGAGCAGTACTTC
TRBV6-1	few	NA	14	TRBJ1-3	CASSAGKGGNTIYF	TGTGCCAGCAGCGCAGGGAAAGGTGGAAACACCATATATTTT
TRBV5-1	NA	TRBD1	14	TRBJ1-1	CASSLGQGATEAFF	TGCGCCAGCAGCCTAGGACAGGGGGCCACTGAAGCTTTCTTT
TRBV5-4	NA	NA	12	TRBJ1-2	CASSLGLYGYTF	TGTGCCAGCAGCTTAGGCCTCTATGGCTACACCTTC
TRBV6-5	NA	NA	15	TRBJ2-7	CASSYVRASSYEQYF	TGTGCCAGCAGTTACGTGAGGGCCAGCTCCTACGAGCAGTACTTC
TRBV11-2	NA	NA	13	TRBJ2-7	CASSLGQTYEQYF	TGTGCCAGCAGCTTAGGCCAAACCTACGAGCAGTACTTC
TRBV5-1	NA	NA	15	TRBJ1-1	CASSLAQGTGTEAFF	TGCGCCAGCAGCTTGGCGCAGGGTACGGGCACTGAAGCTTTCTTT
TRBV18	NA	TRBD1	14	TRBJ1-1	CASSPGTGGFAAFF	TGTGCCAGCTCACCAGGGACAGGGGGCTTTGCAGCTTTCTTT
TRBV5-1	NA	NA	14	TRBJ2-1	CASTLVGAPNGQFF	TGCGCCAGCACCCTAGTCGGGGCCCCAAATGGGCAGTTCTTC
TRBV27	NA	NA	16	TRBJ1-2	CASSLSGTGANYGYTF	TGTGCCAGCAGTTTATCGGGGACGGGAGCTAACTATGGCTACACCTTC
TRBV7-2	NA	TRBD2	18	TRBJ2-4	CASSLTTSGVAAKNIQYF	TGTGCCAGCAGCTTAACGACTAGCGGGGTGGCGGCCAAAAACATTCAGTACTTC
TRBV18	NA	NA	14	TRBJ1-2	CASSPPSGVYGYTF	TGTGCCAGCTCACCACCGTCCGGGGTGTATGGCTACACCTTC
TRBV7-2	NA	TRBD1	14	TRBJ2-7	CASSRAGQGNEQYF	TGTGCCAGCAGCCGCGCGGGACAGGGGAACGAGCAGTACTTC
TRBV6-1	NA	TRBD1	15	TRBJ2-7	CASSEFRTGVGEQYF	TGTGCCAGCAGTGAATTCCGGACAGGGGTGGGCGAGCAGTACTTC
TRBV4-1	NA	TRBD2	14	TRBJ2-7	CASSQLAANYEQYF	TGCGCCAGCAGCCAACTAGCGGCCAACTACGAGCAGTACTTC
TRBV5-6	NA	TRBD1	14	TRBJ2-2	CASHQAGGPGELFF	TGTGCCAGCCACCAGGCAGGGGGCCCCGGGGAGCTGTTTTTT
TRBV2	NA	NA	14	TRBJ1-5	CASSQVNSNQPQHF	TGTGCCAGCAGTCAGGTTAATAGCAATCAGCCCCAGCATTTT
TRBV4-3	NA	NA	16	TRBJ2-5	CASSQEGRMRGETQYF	TGCGCCAGCAGCCAAGAAGGTCGGATGAGAGGGGAGACCCAGTACTTC
TRBV7-9	NA	NA	15	TRBJ1-1	CASSHDIAGNTEAFF	TGTGCCAGCAGCCACGATATAGCCGGAAACACTGAAGCTTTCTTT
TRBV9	once	NA	17	TRBJ1-1	CASSVFPEPRANTEAFF	TGTGCCAGCAGCGTCTTCCCGGAGCCCCGGGCGAACACTGAAGCTTTCTTT
TRBV10-2	NA	TRBD1	12	TRBJ1-1	CASTGGNTEAFF	TGCGCCAGCACAGGGGGGAACACTGAAGCTTTCTTT
TRBV5-1	NA	NA	13	TRBJ2-7	CASSLYGVEEQYF	TGCGCCAGCAGCTTGTACGGAGTAGAAGAGCAGTACTTC
TRBV19	NA	NA	10	TRBJ2-7	CASGMYEQYF	TGTGCCAGTGGTATGTACGAGCAGTACTTC
TRBV7-3	NA	NA	15	TRBJ1-1	CASSFDPNMNTEAFF	TGTGCCAGCAGCTTCGACCCGAACATGAACACTGAAGCTTTCTTT
TRBV7-2	NA	NA	14	TRBJ1-4	CASSPGQYGEKLFF	TGTGCCAGCAGCCCTGGACAGTATGGGGAAAAACTGTTTTTT
TRBV11-2	NA	NA	15	TRBJ2-6	CASSLDISGANVLTF	TGTGCCAGCAGCTTAGATATATCTGGGGCCAACGTCCTGACTTTC
TRBV7-2	NA	NA	13	TRBJ1-5	CASSPDANQPQHF	TGTGCCAGCAGCCCGGACGCCAATCAGCCCCAGCATTTT
TRBV11-2	medium-sized	NA	13	TRBJ1-6	CASSHGHSGPLHF	TGTGCCAGCAGCCACGGACATTCCGGACCCCTCCACTTT
TRBV7-3	NA	NA	14	TRBJ1-3	CASSLSNSGNTIYF	TGTGCCAGCAGCTTGAGCAACTCTGGAAACACCATATATTTT
TRBV11-2	NA	NA	13	TRBJ1-1	CASSLESQGKAFF	TGTGCCAGCAGCTTAGAGTCGCAGGGGAAAGCTTTCTTT
TRBV11-1	NA	NA	13	TRBJ1-2	CASSFNTNYGYTF	TGTGCCAGCAGTTTCAATACCAACTATGGCTACACCTTC
TRBV30	NA	NA	12	TRBJ1-2	CAWRRQGSGYTF	TGTGCCTGGAGACGGCAGGGGTCTGGCTACACCTTC
TRBV4-3	medium-sized	NA	16	TRBJ1-1	CASSQYIDTVNTEAFF	TGCGCCAGCAGCCAATATATAGATACAGTGAACACTGAAGCTTTCTTT